The 11 T cell receptor beta chains in this list originate from one sample, sequenced in a study of PD-L1 blockade in urothelial cancer (dated by TCRdb to about 2017). Library preparation was by the immunoSEQ multiplex PCR assay. In its TCRdb copy, this immuneACCESS table keeps in-frame sequences only and misses some clones. Where compared with another copy, unresolved V genes explain less than half of these, and the others have no known cause. The sample table shows more than 90,000 clones, and roughly 80% are seen once. Of the sample, roughly 8% is held by the ten largest clones. The time point label, read with the paper, signifies: peripheral blood 6 weeks after treatment start. The specimen was PBMCs, collected around atezolizumab (anti-PD-L1) treatment. These receptors originate from a man between 65 and 85 years old with urothelial cancer.

This chain links TRBV11-2 with TRBJ1-3; 7 nucleotides agree with TRBD1. Germline CDR1 is SGHAT and CDR2 is FQNNGV. V lost 5 bases and J lost 7; bases outside the gene matches: 8. CDR3 length: 14 amino acids. For the CDR3, the DNA is TGTGCCAGCAGCGTTCAACAGGGGCGGAACACCATATATTTT. This gives the protein CASSVQQGRNTIYF.

This chain uses TRBV5-1 with TRBJ2-5; TRBD1 aligns across 8 bases. The ends lost 0 bases at V and 4 bases at J; junction bases unmatched: 5. The germline CDR1 and CDR2 sequences are SGHRS and YFSETQ. This CDR3 is 15 amino acids long. The CDR3 region is CASSLGQGALETQYF. In DNA form, the CDR3 reads TGCGCCAGCAGCTTGGGGCAGGGGGCCTTAGAGACCCAGTACTTC.

This clone occurred a few times. This sequence joins TRBV9 and TRBJ2-1; 15 bases line up with TRBD2. The CDR3 is 16 amino acids. The V and J ends lost 3 bases and 7 bases, in that order; junction bases with no gene match: 5. Looked up from germline, CDR1 is SGDLS and CDR2 is YYNGEE. DNA for the CDR3: TGTGCCAGCAGCGCCACCGGGACTAGCGGGAGGAATGAGCAGTTCTTC. Its protein is CASSATGTSGRNEQFF.

The chain employs TRBV6-5 and TRBJ2-1, with D uncertain. With 6 bases removed from V and 6 bases from J, the gap between germline ends came to 9 bases. The CDR3 is 12 amino acids. Germline lookup yields CDR1 MNHEY and CDR2 SVGAGI. CDR3 bases: TGTGCCAGCAGCCCCGGTCGCAATGAGCAGTTCTTC. Its protein product is CASSPGRNEQFF.

This clone was recorded a few times. In the same sample, other DNA sequences code for this CDR3. The genes are TRBV6-1 and TRBJ1-1, with 9 bases aligning to TRBD1. This CDR3 contains 13 residues. Germline CDR1 and CDR2: MNHNS and SASEGT. Germline trimming cut 6 bases from V and 1 base from J; bases unmatched to any gene: 0. Here the CDR3 DNA reads TGTGCCAGCAGACAGGGGGCGAACACTGAAGCTTTCTTT. As protein: CASRQGANTEAFF.

The chain combines TRBV11-2 with TRBJ2-3; a weak D match, TRBD1 (6 bases). V was cut by 3 bases and J by 0 bases, with 10 bases left in between. The V gene's germline CDR1 is SGHAT and CDR2 FQNNGV. The CDR3 loop spans 15 amino acids. CDR3 region: CASSFGQPSTDTQYF. The CDR3 DNA reads as TGTGCCAGCAGCTTCGGACAGCCTAGCACAGATACGCAGTATTTT.

This chain joins TRBV11-2 and TRBJ2-7, with D possibly being TRBD1 (5 bases). V lost 4 bases to trimming and J lost 2 bases, with 9 bases between them. This CDR3 has 13 residues. CDR1 is SGHAT, CDR2 FQNNGV, per germline. The chain's CDR3 is CASSSGHAYEQYF. Written as DNA, the CDR3 is TGTGCCAGCAGCTCCGGACACGCCTACGAGCAGTACTTC.

The CDR3 DNA reads TGTGCCAGCAGCTTAGTTCCGGACAGGGGTACCACTGAAGCTTTCTTT. Amino acids: CASSLVPDRGTTEAFF. This chain links TRBV7-8 with TRBJ1-1, with 9 nucleotides matching TRBD1. The germline CDR1 and CDR2 sequences are SGHVS and FQNEAQ. J lost 4 bases, V lost 1 base, and 7 bases had no gene match. The CDR3 length is 16 residues.

This clone was recorded a few times. The chain carries TRBV4-2 and TRBJ1-1; D is possibly TRBD1 (6 bases). Trimming left V 4 bases short and J 6 bases short, with 12 bases between. This CDR3 comprises 13 residues. Germline values: CDR1 LGHNA, CDR2 YNFKEQ. CDR3 nucleotide sequence: TGTGCCAGCAGCCCCCGAGGGGGACCTGAAGCTTTCTTT. This gives the protein CASSPRGGPEAFF.

This chain connects TRBV2 to TRBJ1-4; TRBD1 aligns across 8 bases. J was trimmed by 8 bases and V by 6 bases; bases with no gene match: 8. CDR1 and CDR2 (germline): SNHLY, FYNNEI. The CDR3 loop spans 14 amino acids. The DNA for the CDR3 is TGTGCCAGCAGCGAGGACAGGGTGGGGGAAAAACTGTTTTTT. Translating it yields CASSEDRVGEKLFF. The whole variable domain, remainder taken from reference TRBV2 and TRBJ1-4, is EPEVTQTPSHQVTQMGQEVILRCVPISNHLYFYWYRQILGQKVEFLVSFYNNEISEKSEIFDDQFSVERPDGSNFTLKIRSTKLEDSAMYFCASSEDRVGEKLFFGSGTQLSVL.

This clone occurred once. This chain links TRBV10-3 with TRBJ2-7; 9 bases are shared with TRBD2. The CDR3 spans 12 residues. The junction had 3 bases not matched to a gene; V was cut back by 6 bases and J by 6 bases. Germline assignment: CDR1 ENHRY and CDR2 SYGVKD. CDR3 sequence: CAIRGLATEQYF. CDR3 DNA sequence: TGTGCCATCAGGGGACTAGCAACCGAGCAGTACTTC.